This TCR beta chain was captured in a study of T cell changes during pregnancy in multiple sclerosis. The germline V gene has CDR1 MDHEN and CDR2 SYDVKM. This CDR3 contains 18 residues. The V and J ends lost 6 bases and 2 bases, in that order; junction bases with no gene match: 12. The data were produced by immunoSEQ multiplex PCR, yet TCRdb's version contains in-frame clones alone and is incomplete. Seen here are approximately 40,000 clones, approximately 92% observed once, and the top ten hold just over 5.5%. The source is a female donor with multiple sclerosis, enrolled in a pregnancy study. This chain links TRBV28 with TRBJ2-3; 12 positions agree with TRBD2. Sequencing used CD8+ T cells from peripheral blood mononuclear cells, obtained in the third trimester of pregnancy. CDR3 bases: TGTGCCAGCAGGGATACCGAGACTAGCGGGAGCATCACAGATACGCAGTATTTT. Residues: CASRDTETSGSITDTQYF.